Sequencing of this T cell receptor (beta chain) was carried out in a study of somatic mutations in cytotoxic T cells in rheumatoid arthritis. Study details: Selected populations of V beta antibody-stained T cells underwent flow sorting at nearly 100% purity; these encompassed V beta1+ cells subjected to TCRB sequencing. General study findings and limits: No age-related increase in CD8+ clonality was seen in healthy controls, but one was seen in rheumatoid arthritis patients. Age-matched healthy controls and rheumatoid arthritis patients had CD8+ T-cell clonality that did not differ significantly.

Profiling relied on immunoSEQ multiplex PCR, and the TCRdb table lists in-frame clones only, not all of them. Here the sample spans under 20,000 clones, roughly nine tenths being singletons. Germline values: CDR1 SGHTA, CDR2 FQGNSA. With 2 bases clipped from V and 3 bases from J, the junction kept 7 bases outside the gene matches. The CDR3 sequence is 16 residues long. Notes on this clone: Its specificity is not known.

CD4+ cells and CD8+ cells were each obtained through positive magnetic bead selection, and their purity was assessed by flow cytometry. The TCR sequence derives from a man aged 35 to 55 in good health. Material: CD8+ T cells sorted from blood. The chain combines TRBV7-2 with TRBJ2-5, with 9 bases that match TRBD2. This chain's CDR3 is CASSLMREGWKETQYF. The CDR3 DNA sequence: TGTGCCAGCAGCTTAATGCGGGAGGGGTGGAAAGAGACCCAGTACTTC.